The T cell receptor beta chain under discussion was sequenced for a study of CD8 T cells in Susac syndrome. Study information: The Susac syndrome patients that were sequenced included six with active disease and under 10 in remission.

The V end lost 6 bases, the J end lost 3 bases, and 8 bases lay between the germline ends. CDR1 is DFQATT and CDR2 is SNEGSKA in the germline V gene (reference sequence). This CDR3 comprises 11 residues. Random hexamers were used to reverse transcribe an amount of about 0.45 to 1 ug RNA. One entry per CDR3 protein, called by TCRdb with MiXCR from the immunoSEQ multiplex PCR reads. The repertoire has fewer than 200,000 distinct CDR3 sequences, more than 85% of them found once; the top ten carry around 0.085%. This clonotype was detected only once. Sequencing of TCR beta drew on CD8+ and CD4+ T cells from blood. Definite or probable Susac syndrome was diagnosed using recently defined diagnostic criteria. Bulk CD8+ and CD4+ cells came from magnetic negative isolation; CD8+ TEMRA by FACS.

This clonotype was sampled from a human donor with Susac syndrome. The genes are TRBV20-1 and TRBJ1-2; D is unresolved. What was sequenced was CD4+ T cells from PBMCs. The CDR3 region is CSANPDYGYTF. The DNA of the CDR3 is TGCAGTGCAAATCCTGACTATGGCTACACCTTC.